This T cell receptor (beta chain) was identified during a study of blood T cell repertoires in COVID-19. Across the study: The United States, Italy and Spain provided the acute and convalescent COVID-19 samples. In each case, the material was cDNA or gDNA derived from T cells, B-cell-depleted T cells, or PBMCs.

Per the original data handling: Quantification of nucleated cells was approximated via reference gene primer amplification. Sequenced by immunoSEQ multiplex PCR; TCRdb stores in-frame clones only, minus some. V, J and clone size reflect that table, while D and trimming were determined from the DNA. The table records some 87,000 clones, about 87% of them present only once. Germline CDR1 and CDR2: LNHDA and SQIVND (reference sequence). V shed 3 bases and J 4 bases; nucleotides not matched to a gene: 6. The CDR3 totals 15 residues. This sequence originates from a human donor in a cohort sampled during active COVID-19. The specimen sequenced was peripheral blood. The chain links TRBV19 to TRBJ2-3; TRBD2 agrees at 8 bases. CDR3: CASSIEAGVPDTQYF. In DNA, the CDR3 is TGTGCCAGTAGTATCGAAGCGGGGGTTCCAGATACGCAGTATTTT.